The 21 T cell receptor beta chains reported below all come from one sample, sequenced in a study of cytomegalovirus exposure and HLA in healthy donors (dated by TCRdb to between 2016 and 2019). To prepare the library, the immunoSEQ multiplex PCR assay was applied. The immuneACCESS repertoire file appears here via TCRdb, limited to in-frame rearrangements. These files lack a portion of the clones; in checked studies, under half of the deficit traces to unresolved V genes, and the cause of the others is not known. This sample gives 100,000 to 150,000 clones in total; about 88% of them show up just once. The ten largest clones capture around 1.1% of the sample. The sample taken for sequencing was PBMCs. These receptors were obtained from a woman in her late teens or twenties in good health and CMV-seronegative.

The chain couples TRBV12-2 to TRBJ2-7; the DNA was not used to check the table's D call, TRBD2. TRBV12-2 is a documented pseudogene. The CDR3 totals 15 residues. The CDR3 region has the DNA TGTGCAAGTCGCTTATCAACTAGTGTCCGCTACGAGCAGTACGTC. Its protein is CASRLSTSVRYEQYV.

The chain has TRBV18 and TRBJ2-2; D unclear. This CDR3 region has 15 residues. V lost 2 bases to trimming and J lost 5 bases, with 12 bases between them. Per the germline V gene, CDR1 is KGHSH and CDR2 is LQKENI. The CDR3 region has the DNA TGTGCCAGCTCACCAGGTCCGGTGTGGACCGGGGAGCTGTTTTTT. This encodes CASSPGPVWTGELFF.

This rearrangement joins TRBV5-1 to TRBJ1-2; TRBD1 matches at 7 bases. V was pared by 0 bases and J by 4 bases, with 15 bases of the junction left unmatched. The CDR3 loop spans 18 amino acids. The germline CDR1 and CDR2 sequences are SGHRS and YFSETQ. This CDR3 reads CASSLGGTVDPNLYGYTF. The DNA of the CDR3 is TGCGCCAGCAGCTTGGGCGGGACAGTCGACCCTAACCTCTATGGCTACACCTTC.

This chain connects TRBV7-9 to TRBJ2-7, with 7 bases lining up with TRBD2. Germline trimming cut 5 bases from V and 5 bases from J; bases unmatched to any gene: 9. Germline V gives CDR1 SEHNR, CDR2 FQNEAQ (reference sequence). There are 14 residues in the CDR3. For the CDR3, the DNA is TGTGCCAGCAGCCCTTTGGGGGGGATGGACGAGCAGTACTTC. Translating gives CASSPLGGMDEQYF.

This clone was seen only a few times. This rearrangement joins TRBV16 to TRBJ2-3, with a possible D match to TRBD2 (5 bases). Trimming took off 3 bases at V and 2 bases at J, with 9 bases between the two ends. CDR3 length equals 14 residues. CDR1 and CDR2 from the germline V gene are KGHSY and FQNENV. CDR3 sequence (DNA): TGTGCCAGCAGCCACGTAGGACTCACAGATACGCAGTATTTT. Amino acid sequence: CASSHVGLTDTQYF. The complete variable domain, with remaining parts taken from reference TRBV16 and TRBJ2-3, reads GEEVAQTPKHLVRGEGQKAKLYCAPIKGHSYVFWYQQVLKNEFKFLISFQNENVFDETGMPKERFSAKCLPNSPCSLEIQATKLEDSAVYFCASSHVGLTDTQYFGPGTRLTVL.

V gene TRBV28 combines with J gene TRBJ2-3; weak D call: TRBD1 (5 bases). This CDR3 is built from 14 residues. Germline V CDR1 and CDR2: MDHEN, SYDVKM. V was cut by 8 bases and J by 1 base, with 13 bases left in between. The CDR3 loop is CASRQFTGTDTQYF. CDR3 bases: TGTGCCAGCCGACAGTTCACGGGCACAGATACGCAGTATTTT.

J is TRBJ2-5 and V is TRBV11-2; 7 nucleotides align to TRBD2. With V trimmed by 5 bases and J by 3 bases, 3 bases remained unmatched. CDR1 and CDR2 from the germline V gene are SGHAT and FQNNGV. CDR3 size: 13 residues. The CDR3 region is CASSPGREETQYF. The CDR3 region has the DNA TGTGCCAGCAGCCCTGGGAGGGAAGAGACCCAGTACTTC.

This chain links TRBV28 with TRBJ1-2; D not resolved. Trimming stripped 5 bases from V and 2 bases from J, with 9 bases between. The CDR3 runs 13 residues. Germline values: CDR1 MDHEN, CDR2 SYDVKM. The CDR3 protein is CASSRGLNYGYTF. The CDR3 DNA follows: TGTGCCAGCAGTAGAGGTCTAAACTATGGCTACACCTTC.

V gene TRBV10-3 combines with J gene TRBJ1-1; D not resolved. The CDR3 loop spans 16 amino acids. Germline V gives CDR1 ENHRY, CDR2 SYGVKD. Trimming removed 7 bases from V and 2 bases from J, with 20 bases in between. CDR3 sequence reads: CAITRGLVRGNTEAFF. The CDR3 bases are TGTGCCATCACCCGAGGGCTGGTTCGGGGAAACACTGAAGCTTTCTTT.

The chain employs TRBV6-5 and TRBJ2-3, with 7 bases fitting TRBD2. The junction had 9 bases not matched to a gene; V was cut back by 0 bases and J by 6 bases. Looked up from germline, CDR1 is MNHEY and CDR2 is SVGAGI. The CDR3 has 16 amino acids. In DNA, the CDR3 is TGTGCCAGCAGTTACTCGATGGCGGGAGCGAGGGATACGCAGTATTTT. Protein product: CASSYSMAGARDTQYF.

The rearrangement links TRBV27 to TRBJ1-4, with TRBD1 as a possible D gene (6 bases). Trimming removed 4 bases from V and 10 bases from J, with 16 bases in between. Germline V gene lookup returns CDR1 MNHEY and CDR2 SMNVEV (reference sequence). The length of the CDR3 is 14 residues. The CDR3 protein is CASSSSRGEGKLFF. CDR3 DNA: TGTGCCAGCAGTTCCTCGAGGGGGGAGGGAAAACTGTTTTTT.

The chain recombines TRBV27 with TRBJ1-4; 10 bases map to TRBD1. The CDR3 extends over 16 amino acids. Germline V lookup: CDR1 MNHEY, CDR2 SMNVEV (reference sequence). V trimming: 2 bases; J trimming: 4 bases; junction bases outside the gene matches: 4. The chain's CDR3 is CASSLGDRGHNEKLFF. The CDR3 region has the DNA TGTGCCAGCAGTTTAGGGGACAGGGGCCATAATGAAAAACTGTTTTTT.

V and J are TRBV6-5 and TRBJ2-7; D not resolved. The CDR3 extends over 15 amino acids. Per the germline V gene, CDR1 is MNHEY and CDR2 is SVGAGI. V was pared by 5 bases and J by 3 bases, with 17 bases between. CDR3 residues: CASSPNPFQDYEQYF. CDR3 sequence (DNA): TGTGCCAGCAGTCCCAACCCATTCCAGGACTACGAGCAGTACTTC.

This clone has just a few counts. The chain joins TRBV9 to TRBJ2-3; 7 positions match TRBD2. Germline V gene data show CDR1 as SGDLS and CDR2 as YYNGEE. The CDR3 runs 16 residues. The ends lost 0 bases at V and 6 bases at J; junction bases unmatched: 10. For the CDR3, the DNA is TGTGCCAGCAGCGTAGGGGCTAGCGGAATCGCCGATACGCAGTATTTT. The encoded protein is CASSVGASGIADTQYF.

The rearrangement uses TRBV13 and TRBJ2-3; 8 bases line up with TRBD2. The CDR3 is 18 residues long. Germline-derived CDR1 and CDR2 are PRHDT and FYEKMQ (reference sequence). V lost 0 bases, J lost 4 bases, and 12 bases stayed unmatched. The CDR3 sequence is CASSLGLQPAGAADTQYF. CDR3 nucleotides: TGTGCCAGCAGCTTAGGTTTGCAGCCAGCGGGAGCAGCAGATACGCAGTATTTT.

The rearrangement links TRBV30 to TRBJ2-7; possibly TRBD2 for D (6 bases). Germline CDR1 is GTSNPN and CDR2 is SVGIG (reference sequence). V shed 1 base and J shed 7 bases, with 14 bases lying between them. The CDR3 spans 13 residues. The CDR3 loop reads CAWSESAAGEQYV. The CDR3 DNA sequence: TGTGCCTGGAGTGAGTCAGCCGCGGGAGAGCAGTACGTC.

The rearrangement joins TRBV6-5 to TRBJ1-5; tentatively, D is TRBD1 (6 bases). Looked up from germline, CDR1 is MNHEY and CDR2 is SVGAGI. The CDR3 is 14 residues long. Trimming shortened V by 5 bases and J by 5 bases, and 13 bases separated the two germline ends. CDR3 bases: TGTGCCAGCAGTCAGGGGATCCTGGATCAGCCCCAGCATTTT. Translation gives CASSQGILDQPQHF.

CDR3 in amino acids: CASSNRAPYEQYV. DNA for the CDR3: TGTGCCAGCAGCAACAGGGCCCCCTACGAGCAGTACGTC. The chain recombines TRBV5-6 with TRBJ2-7; D perhaps matches TRBD1 (6 bases). Trimming cost V 4 bases and J 2 bases, with 10 bases left between them. CDR1 is SGHDT, CDR2 YYEEEE, per germline. The CDR3 contains 13 residues.

The chain links TRBV15 to TRBJ2-2, with D perhaps matching TRBD2 (7 bases). The germline gives CDR1 LNHNV, CDR2 YYDKDF (reference sequence). Trimming removed 0 bases at V and 0 bases at J, with 14 bases between. The CDR3 is made up of 18 amino acids. CDR3 region: CATSREGAGAANTGELFF. The DNA for the CDR3 is TGTGCCACCAGCAGAGAGGGGGCGGGAGCTGCGAACACCGGGGAGCTGTTTTTT.

The rearrangement links TRBV5-1 to TRBJ2-3; TRBD1 might be the D (5 bases). The germline gives CDR1 SGHRS, CDR2 YFSETQ. V gave up 1 base and J gave up 4 bases, with 7 bases separating them. The CDR3 sequence is 13 residues long. CDR3 loop: CASSLQGADTQYF. In DNA, the CDR3 is TGCGCCAGCAGCTTGCAGGGCGCAGATACGCAGTATTTT.

V is TRBV4-3 and J is TRBJ1-5, with D unresolved. The CDR3 runs 16 residues. Germline V gene data show CDR1 as LGHNA and CDR2 as YSLEER. Trimming pared 4 bases from V and 3 bases from J, leaving 16 bases between. The CDR3 nucleotides read TGCGCCAGCAGCCGGGAGGTAGGCAGTTACAATCAGCCCCAGCATTTT. Its translation: CASSREVGSYNQPQHF.